This T cell receptor beta chain was recovered during a study of cytotoxic CD8 clonotypes in ibrutinib-treated CLL. The overall study: Within the patient group, 11 were relapsed/refractory and some 14 treatment-naive, and roughly 18 were IGHV unmutated. Mean productive templates were under 260,000; mean productive rearrangements were roughly 100,000.

Only in-frame clones appear in the TCRdb table, and some are missing; sequencing was by immunoSEQ multiplex PCR. This sample has around 330,000 clones, with around 66% found just once. This sample comprised PBMCs, obtained after 36 months of ibrutinib treatment. This sequence originates from a human donor with chronic lymphocytic leukemia.

This CDR3 is CASSPGVRPRDTQYF. The CDR3 DNA follows: TGTGCCAGCAGCCCAGGAGTCCGCCCTAGGGATACGCAGTATTTT. V is TRBV11-2 and J is TRBJ2-3; unclear D gene. The CDR3 runs to 15 residues. V lost 5 bases to trimming and J lost 6 bases, with 18 bases between them. CDR1 is SGHAT and CDR2 is FQNNGV in the germline V gene.